The clone carrying this T cell receptor (beta chain) was seen at least ten times. Its antigen remains unknown. Unique molecular identifiers tagged individual cDNA molecules. TCRdb processed the 5' RACE reads anew with MiXCR; each CDR3 protein has one entry. Here the sample spans more than 50,000 distinct CDR3 sequences, around 8.4% being singletons. This record comes from a study of early T cells in non-severe SARS-CoV-2 infection. In the study overall: Sequencing input comprised bulk RNA from unsorted whole blood; chain pairing was not available. General study findings and limits: The VDJdb matching leaned toward anti-spike CD8 responses and overlooked private and CD4 specificities.

The CDR3 sequence is 15 residues long. Looked up from germline, CDR1 is SSHAT and CDR2 is FNYEAQ (reference sequence). The V segment lost 3 bases and the J segment 3 bases; nucleotides outside the gene matches: 3. The rearrangement links TRBV7-7 to TRBJ2-3, with 10 nucleotides matching TRBD1. Source material: whole blood. The TCR comes from an adult who was a healthcare worker with PCR-confirmed SARS-CoV-2 infection or an uninfected control (not recorded which). The CDR3 reads CASSFGTGVTDTQYF. CDR3 in DNA: TGTGCCAGCAGCTTTGGGACAGGGGTAACAGATACGCAGTATTTT.